This T cell receptor (beta chain) appears in the sequencing data of a study of Ad26.COV2.S vaccination and SARS-CoV-2 variants. The overall study: The Ad26.COV2.S arm of the COV1001 trial was where the donor was placed.

Concerning this clone: Antigen specificity is unknown.

Broader study findings: The analyses of TCR breadth and depth may have understated the size of total T cell responses.

This CDR3 spans 15 amino acids. Germline loops: CDR1 SEHNR, CDR2 FQNEAQ (reference sequence). With 3 bases removed from V and 4 bases from J, the gap between germline ends came to 14 bases. Sequencing was performed with immunoSEQ multiplex PCR; in TCRdb, only in-frame clones are kept and a portion is missing. This table has fewer than 400,000 clones, 70% to 90% appearing once. Described treatment: around 19 received Ad26.COV2.S at low or high dose, single or two shots; five or six received placebo; per-sample allocation not given. Vaccine and placebo recipients were sampled on day 63 after the first injection. Expression of Wuhan-strain SARS-CoV-2 spike came from the Ad26 vector that formed the vaccine.

Sample: peripheral blood, taken in a trial of Ad26.COV2.S vaccine versus placebo. The receptor's source is a person between 18 and 59 years old who received the Ad26.COV2.S COVID-19 vaccine or a placebo. The chain joins TRBV7-9 to TRBJ2-3; D is perhaps TRBD2 (7 bases). Here the CDR3 reads CASSFGGPGADTQYF. The CDR3 nucleotides read TGTGCCAGCAGCTTCGGGGGGCCCGGGGCAGATACGCAGTATTTT.